These T cell receptor beta chains were read from a single sample in a study of cytomegalovirus exposure and HLA in healthy donors. Clones were sequenced by immunoSEQ multiplex PCR, and TCRdb holds only the in-frame ones, with some missing. The sample holds 55,000 to 75,000 clones, around 90% seen once. Sample: PBMCs. Source of these receptors: a man aged 18 to 30 in good health and CMV-seronegative. Each CDR3 is given with its conserved first and last residue. A D gene is named only where the DNA matches it firmly.

d_call,j_call,v_call,cdr3_nt,cdr3_aa
NA,TRBJ2-7,TRBV19,TGTGCCAGTAGTAATAAGAGGGAGGACTACGAGCAGTACTTC,CASSNKREDYEQYF
TRBD1,TRBJ1-2,TRBV6-4,TGTGCCAGCAGTGCGGACAGGGTCGGGGGCTACACCTTC,CASSADRVGGYTF
TRBD2,TRBJ2-3,TRBV7-3,TGTGCCAGCAGCGCGGGACTAGCGGGGGGGGATACGCAGTATTTT,CASSAGLAGGDTQYF
NA,TRBJ1-5,TRBV30,TGTGCCTGGAGTGTATTAAATCAGCCCCAGCATTTT,CAWSVLNQPQHF
TRBD1,TRBJ1-2,TRBV10-3,TGTGCCATCAGTGTCGGGACAGAGAACTATGGCTACACCTTC,CAISVGTENYGYTF
TRBD2,TRBJ2-4,TRBV28,TGTGCCAGCAGTTTATATGCTAGCGGGATAGACAAAAACATTCAGTACTTC,CASSLYASGIDKNIQYF
NA,TRBJ2-4,TRBV20-1,TGCAGTGCGGGTCCGGGACACACTCAGTACTTC,CSAGPGHTQYF
TRBD1,TRBJ1-4,TRBV28,TGTGCCAGTACCGGGACAGAGAATGAAAAACTGTTTTTT,CASTGTENEKLFF
NA,TRBJ2-1,TRBV18,TGTGCCAGCTTGGTAGCGGAAAACAATGAGCAGTTCTTC,CASLVAENNEQFF
TRBD2,TRBJ2-1,TRBV10-3,TGTGCCATCAGTAGGACTAGTGAGAATGAGCAGTTCTTC,CAISRTSENEQFF
NA,TRBJ2-7,TRBV5-4,TGTGCCAGCAGCTTGGAGTCCCAGGGCTACGAGCAGTACTTC,CASSLESQGYEQYF
TRBD1,TRBJ1-2,TRBV18,TGTGCCAGCTCACCACAGGACAGGGACTATGGCTACACCTTC,CASSPQDRDYGYTF
NA,TRBJ1-4,TRBV11-2,TGTGCCAGCAGCTTTAGGGGTTGGAATGAAAAACTGTTTTTT,CASSFRGWNEKLFF
NA,TRBJ2-3,TRBV18,TGTGCCAGCTCACCACCGTTCCCGAGTGATACGCAGTATTTT,CASSPPFPSDTQYF
NA,TRBJ2-2,TRBV19,TGTGCCAGTAGTCCCGCGTTCGGCACCGGGGAGCTGTTTTTT,CASSPAFGTGELFF
NA,TRBJ2-5,TRBV4-1,TGCGCCAGCAGCTCCTATGGGGAGGAGACCCAGTACTTC,CASSSYGEETQYF
TRBD1,TRBJ1-1,TRBV10-3,TGTGCCATCAGCCAGACAGGGATTAACACTGAAGCTTTCTTT,CAISQTGINTEAFF